This section outlines one T cell receptor (beta chain) sequence together with its context. V was clipped by 0 bases and J by 7 bases, with 8 bases between them. Germline loops: CDR1 SGHRS, CDR2 YFSETQ. This CDR3 has 13 residues. Profiling relied on immunoSEQ multiplex PCR, and the TCRdb table lists in-frame clones only, not all of them. The profile shows more than 70,000 clones, roughly 90% of them singletons. This entry belongs to a study of T cell responses to AZD1222 COVID-19 vaccine. About the research overall: Analyses pooled second doses at about 4 or about 12 weeks.

The sample consisted of peripheral blood, taken on day 0 of AZD1222 vaccination. The sequence came from an adult in good health. This chain joins TRBV5-1 and TRBJ2-4, with D hard to call. The CDR3 here is CASSLDLMNIQYF. CDR3 bases: TGCGCCAGCAGCTTGGACCTCATGAACATTCAGTACTTC.